The next 6 T cell receptor beta chains were all read from a single sample in a study of blood T cell repertoires in COVID-19. This table comes from immunoSEQ multiplex PCR, and its TCRdb copy is limited to in-frame clones, with some not included. The repertoire has 280,000 or so clones, approximately 88% of them found once; the top ten carry 9.4%. Sequencing input: peripheral blood. Receptors originate from a young man with active or convalescent COVID-19.

The chain links TRBV5-6 to TRBJ1-6; D might be TRBD1 (6 bases). The CDR3 is made up of 18 amino acids. In germline, CDR1 is SGHDT, CDR2 YYEEEE. V gave up 4 bases and J gave up 0 bases, with 17 bases separating them. The CDR3 DNA is TGTGCCAGCAGCGGCCCCGGGACACTAAGCTCCTATAATTCACCCCTCCACTTT. Translating it yields CASSGPGTLSSYNSPLHF.

The chain employs TRBV6-5 and TRBJ1-2, with a tentative D call TRBD1 (6 bases). V gave up 2 bases and J gave up 6 bases, with 16 bases separating them. Germline loops: CDR1 MNHEY, CDR2 SVGAGI. This CDR3 region has 15 residues. The CDR3 here is CASSYVPRGGDGYTF. The CDR3 region has the DNA TGTGCCAGCAGTTACGTCCCAAGGGGGGGCGATGGCTACACCTTC.

This chain uses TRBV6-5 with TRBJ2-5; tentative D call: TRBD1 (6 bases). V shed 6 bases and J shed 2 bases, with 7 bases lying between them. The CDR3 sequence is 12 residues long. The germline V gene has CDR1 MNHEY and CDR2 SVGAGI. CDR3 sequence (DNA): TGTGCCAGCAGGAGGGGGCAAGAGACCCAGTACTTC. The encoded protein is CASRRGQETQYF.

J is TRBJ1-2 and V is TRBV5-6, with D possibly TRBD1 on 6 matching bases. This CDR3 is built from 15 residues. Per the germline V gene, CDR1 is SGHDT and CDR2 is YYEEEE. Trimming took off 3 bases at V and 8 bases at J, with 20 bases between the two ends. CDR3 residues: CASSYAGLGAEGYTF. DNA for the CDR3: TGTGCCAGCAGCTACGCCGGGCTGGGGGCGGAAGGCTACACCTTC. The whole variable domain, remainder taken from reference TRBV5-6 and TRBJ1-2, is DAGVTQSPTHLIKTRGQQVTLRCSPKSGHDTVSWYQQALGQGPQFIFQYYEEEERQRGNFPDRFSGHQFPNYSSELNVNALLLGDSALYLCASSYAGLGAEGYTFGSGTRLTVV.

The chain links TRBV7-8 to TRBJ1-3, with 12 nucleotides matching TRBD1. Germline CDR1 and CDR2: SGHVS and FQNEAQ. The V gene end was trimmed by 5 bases and the J gene end by 4 bases; junction bases not matched to a gene: 9. This CDR3 is built from 17 residues. The chain's CDR3 is CASSVRRDRGRGNTIYF. CDR3 sequence (DNA): TGTGCCAGCAGCGTACGGAGGGACAGGGGGCGAGGAAACACCATATATTTT. Filled out from reference TRBV7-8 and TRBJ1-3, the complete variable domain reads GAGVSQSPRYKVAKRGQDVALRCDPISGHVSLFWYQQALGQGPEFLTYFQNEAQLDKSGLPSDRFFAERPEGSVSTLKIQRTQQEDSAVYLCASSVRRDRGRGNTIYFGEGSWLTVV.

This chain uses TRBV27 with TRBJ1-2; D ambiguous. The CDR3 is made up of 13 amino acids. The germline V and J ends were trimmed by 5 bases and 7 bases, with 14 bases remaining between them. The germline gives CDR1 MNHEY, CDR2 SMNVEV (reference sequence). In DNA, the CDR3 is TGTGCCAGCAGTCCAGCGGACGGGTCTGGCTACACCTTC. Translating gives CASSPADGSGYTF.